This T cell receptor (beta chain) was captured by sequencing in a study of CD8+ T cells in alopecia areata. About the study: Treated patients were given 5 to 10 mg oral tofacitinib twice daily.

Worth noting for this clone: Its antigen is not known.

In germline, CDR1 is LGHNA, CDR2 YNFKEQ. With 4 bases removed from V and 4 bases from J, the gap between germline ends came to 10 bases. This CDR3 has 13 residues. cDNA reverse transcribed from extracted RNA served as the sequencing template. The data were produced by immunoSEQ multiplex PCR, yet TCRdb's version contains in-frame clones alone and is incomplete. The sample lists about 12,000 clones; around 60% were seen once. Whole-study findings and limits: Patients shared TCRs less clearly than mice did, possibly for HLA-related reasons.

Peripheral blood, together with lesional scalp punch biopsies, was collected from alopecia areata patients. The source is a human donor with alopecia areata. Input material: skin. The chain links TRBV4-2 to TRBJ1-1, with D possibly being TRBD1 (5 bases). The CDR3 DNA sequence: TGTGCCAGCAGCCCCCAGGGTGGCACTGAAGCTTTCTTT. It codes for CASSPQGGTEAFF.